This T cell receptor (beta chain) appears in the sequencing data of a study of shared T cell receptors in the human thymus. Only in-frame clones appear in the TCRdb table, and some are missing; sequencing was by immunoSEQ multiplex PCR. The sample lists roughly 550,000 clones; 75% to 80% were seen once. V dropped 1 base and J dropped 2; count of bases not matched to a gene: 8. The CDR3 loop spans 17 amino acids. Germline-derived CDR1 and CDR2 are SGHTA and FQGNSA. The same sample was also studied in work on human thymus T cells. That report adds: Donors were healthy Finnish infants having corrective surgery for congenital heart defects. Resected material from corrective heart surgery provided the thymus tissue analysed. Use of V and J genes seemed skewed within the thymic and blood repertoires. Related research examined unrelated individuals and reported that their thymic repertoires overlapped highly.

This chain connects TRBV7-2 to TRBJ2-7; 10 bases match TRBD2. The sample comprised thymocytes. This receptor was identified in a boy under three years old with a congenital heart defect. Here the CDR3 reads CASSLDKTSGRTYEQYF. The CDR3 DNA reads as TGTGCCAGCAGCTTAGATAAGACTAGCGGGCGGACCTACGAGCAGTACTTC. The full variable domain, rest sourced from reference TRBV7-2 and TRBJ2-7, is GAGVSQSPSNKVTEKGKDVELRCDPISGHTALYWYRQSLGQGLEFLIYFQGNSAPDKSGLPSDRFSAERTGGSVSTLTIQRTQQEDSAVYLCASSLDKTSGRTYEQYFGPGTRLTVT.